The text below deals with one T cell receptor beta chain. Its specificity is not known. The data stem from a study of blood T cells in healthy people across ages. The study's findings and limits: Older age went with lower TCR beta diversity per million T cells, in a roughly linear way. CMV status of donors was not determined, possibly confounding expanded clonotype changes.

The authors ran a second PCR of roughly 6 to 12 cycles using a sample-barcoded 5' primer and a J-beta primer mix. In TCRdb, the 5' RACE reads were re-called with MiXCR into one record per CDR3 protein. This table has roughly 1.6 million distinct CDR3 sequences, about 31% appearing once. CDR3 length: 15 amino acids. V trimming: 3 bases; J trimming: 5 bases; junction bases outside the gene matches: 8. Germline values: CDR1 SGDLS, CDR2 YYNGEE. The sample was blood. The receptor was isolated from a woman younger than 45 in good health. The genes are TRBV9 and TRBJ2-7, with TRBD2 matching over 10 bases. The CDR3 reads CASSGRLAGRNEQYF. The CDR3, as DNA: TGTGCCAGCAGCGGCCGACTAGCGGGTCGTAACGAGCAGTACTTC.